This T cell receptor (beta chain) stems from a study of Graves' ophthalmopathy and Graves' hyperthyroidism. Looking at the study overall: No treatment had been given when peripheral blood was collected at initial diagnosis. Broader study findings: Blood repertoires reportedly contained most expanded thyroid clonotypes above 0.001 frequency. The model achieved roughly 66% sensitivity and less than 75% specificity for ophthalmopathy progression.

Scientists amplified the TCR beta CDR3 regions from RNA transcripts. Following a first-round RT-PCR that used HTBI primers, a second-round multiplex PCR was carried out. MiXCR, applied by TCRdb to the multiplex PCR reads, yields one record per CDR3 protein. Of almost 750,000 distinct CDR3 sequences listed, approximately 40% are singletons. Comments on this clonotype: Its specificity is not known.

Trimming stripped 4 bases from V and 5 bases from J, with 22 bases between. The CDR3 spans 16 residues. Germline values: CDR1 SGDLS, CDR2 YYNGEE. Certain patients, namely those with other autoimmune diseases, uncontrolled infections, pregnancy or lactation, were excluded. The TCR sequence derives from an adult man with Graves' ophthalmopathy. Sequenced: peripheral blood. The V and J genes are TRBV9 and TRBJ2-7; perhaps D is TRBD1 or TRBD2 (6 bases each). This chain's CDR3 is CASSRRGGSSLNEQYF. CDR3 nucleotide sequence: TGTGCCAGCAGCCGAAGAGGGGGGTCCTCTCTTAACGAGCAGTACTTC.